Many counts were recorded for the clone carrying this T cell receptor beta chain. Adaptor-ligated barcode primers were used to amplify TRBV12-4/TRBJ1-2 clonotypes. TCRdb re-analysed the multiplex PCR reads in MiXCR, keeping a single row per CDR3 protein. The sample shows some 140 distinct CDR3 sequences, approximately 25% of them seen only once. Tregs were sorted as CD4+CD25+CD127-/low cells. The CDR3 runs to 13 residues. V was clipped by 7 bases and J by 7 bases, with 16 bases between them. This sequence originates from a female donor with breast cancer. What was sequenced was Tregs sorted from blood. The rearrangement uses TRBV12-3 or TRBV12-4 and TRBJ1-2; D might be TRBD1 (5 bases). The CDR3 sequence is CASIRQGNGGYTF. CDR3 bases: TGTGCCAGCATTCGGCAGGGCAACGGTGGCTACACCTTC.